This is a list of T cell receptor beta chains from one sample in a study of sequential checkpoint blockade in melanoma. The data were produced by immunoSEQ multiplex PCR, yet TCRdb's version contains in-frame clones alone and is incomplete. The table lists approximately 31,000 clones, around nine tenths of them singletons. The source material was CD8+ T cells sorted from blood (inferred from file names), sampled from a patient given nivolumab and ipilimumab in sequence. Receptor source: a human donor with melanoma. The CDR3 runs from the conserved cysteine through the conserved F or W. The D gene is left open where the match is weak. Clone size, where shown, is once, few, many, or a class for clones that have expanded.

>once|TRBV7-9|TRBJ2-5|TRBD1
TGTGCCAGCAGCGAGGACAGGTTCCAAGAGACCCAGTACTTC
CASSEDRFQETQYF
>once|TRBV19|TRBJ1-3|-
TGTGCCAGTAGTATAGCCCCGAGCTCTGGAAACACCATATATTTT
CASSIAPSSGNTIYF
>-|TRBV9|TRBJ1-1|-
TGTGCCAGCAGCGCTAAGGGAGGGCCCAACACTGAAGCTTTCTTT
CASSAKGGPNTEAFF
>-|TRBV19|TRBJ2-7|-
TGTGCCAGTAGTATAGATCGAGTGGGGCCATACGAGCAGTACTTC
CASSIDRVGPYEQYF
>-|TRBV27|TRBJ2-1|TRBD2
TGTGCCAGCAGTCCGAGACTAGCGATCTCCTACAATGAGCAGTTCTTC
CASSPRLAISYNEQFF
>-|TRBV4-3|TRBJ2-7|TRBD1
TGCGCCAGCAGCCAAATGACAGGGGGTCGTTACGAGCAGTACTTC
CASSQMTGGRYEQYF
>few|TRBV13|TRBJ2-3|TRBD1
TGTGCCAGCAGCTGGCTGGGACAGGGTAGGTCAGATACGCAGTATTTT
CASSWLGQGRSDTQYF
>few|TRBV7-9|TRBJ2-5|TRBD2
TGTGCCAGCAGCCGAGGACTAGCGGCTCAAGAGACCCAGTACTTC
CASSRGLAAQETQYF
>few|TRBV2|TRBJ2-7|-
TGTGCCAGCCTCAGGCAAGGTAGGGGTTACGAGCAGTACTTC
CASLRQGRGYEQYF
>-|TRBV15|TRBJ1-5|TRBD1
TGTGCCACCAGCCCGGACAGGGGAAGCCAGCCCCAGCATTTT
CATSPDRGSQPQHF
>-|TRBV30|TRBJ2-7|-
TGTGCCTGGAGAGAGGTAGACTCCTACGAGCAGTACTTC
CAWREVDSYEQYF
>-|TRBV7-8|TRBJ2-3|-
TGTGCCAGCAGCTTATTGGGGGCAGCAGATACGCAGTATTTT
CASSLLGAADTQYF
>medium-sized|TRBV23-1|TRBJ2-7|-
TGCGCCAGCAGTCGAGGCAGGGTCTACGAGCAGTACTTC
CASSRGRVYEQYF
>-|TRBV5-5|TRBJ2-6|TRBD1
TGTGCCAGCAACCCGGCCGGGACAGGGGGCTTTTTTGGGGCCAACGTCCTGACTTTC
CASNPAGTGGFFGANVLTF
>few|TRBV7-6|TRBJ2-2|-
TGTGCCAGCAGCCAAGGGTTTGCTAGCGAACCGAACACCGGGGAGCTGTTTTTT
CASSQGFASEPNTGELFF
>-|TRBV19|TRBJ2-2|-
TGTGCCAGTAGTATGGTCCGAGGGACCGGGGAGCTGTTTTTT
CASSMVRGTGELFF
>-|TRBV7-9|TRBJ2-3|TRBD1
TGTGCCAGCAGCTCCGAGGACAGGGGGCGCGCAGATACGCAGTATTTT
CASSSEDRGRADTQYF
>-|TRBV29-1|TRBJ2-7|-
TGCAGCGTTGTTTCTAGCGCCTCCTACGAGCAGTACTTC
CSVVSSASYEQYF
>-|TRBV27|TRBJ2-7|-
TGTGCCAGCAGCCCAGGGGTATCCCAGCAGTACTTC
CASSPGVSQQYF
>-|TRBV27|TRBJ2-7|-
TGTGCCAGCAGCCTCGGTAGGGGGTCCTACGAGCAGTACTTC
CASSLGRGSYEQYF
>once|TRBV2|TRBJ2-7|-
TGTGCCAGCACTGAAAGTGAGTCCTACGAGCAGTACTTC
CASTESESYEQYF
>-|TRBV27|TRBJ2-1|-
TGTGCCAGCAGTTTAGGAGCTGGGCAGGGGAAACATGAGCAGTTCTTC
CASSLGAGQGKHEQFF
>-|TRBV5-8|TRBJ2-1|TRBD2
TGTGCCAGCAGCCACGACCTGGCGGGGGGCGACTACAATGAGCAGTTCTTC
CASSHDLAGGDYNEQFF
>-|TRBV19|TRBJ1-5|-
TGTGCCAGTAGCGGTCAGCCCCAGCATTTT
CASSGQPQHF
>-|TRBV7-6|TRBJ2-7|TRBD2
TGTGCCAGCAGCGACGGACTAGCGGGATACTCCTACGAGCAGTACTTC
CASSDGLAGYSYEQYF
>-|TRBV2|TRBJ2-7|TRBD1
TGTGCCAGCAGTGGAAGTTTTGGGACAGGGGTACTCTACGAGCAGTACTTC
CASSGSFGTGVLYEQYF
>few|TRBV28|TRBJ1-5|TRBD1
TGTGCCAGCAGTTTTCCGGGACAGGCGAGCAATCAGCCCCAGCATTTT
CASSFPGQASNQPQHF
>-|TRBV27|TRBJ1-1|-
TGTGCCAGCAGTGCCGGGGGGGGAACCACTGAAGCTTTCTTT
CASSAGGGTTEAFF
>-|TRBV2|TRBJ2-5|TRBD1
TGTGCCAGCAGTGAAGCCGCCGGACAGGGTCATGGAGAGACCCAGTACTTC
CASSEAAGQGHGETQYF
>-|TRBV27|TRBJ2-1|-
TGTGCCAGCAGTTCCCTCGGGGGAATCAATGAGCAGTTCTTC
CASSSLGGINEQFF
>-|TRBV15|TRBJ2-5|-
TGTGCCACCAGCAGAGACCCCTTCAGCGAATTCCGCGGGGAGACCCAGTACTTC
CATSRDPFSEFRGETQYF
>once|TRBV18|TRBJ1-2|-
TGTGCCAGCTCACCAGGATACAGGTCTGGCTATGGCTACACCTTC
CASSPGYRSGYGYTF
>-|TRBV11-2|TRBJ2-3|-
TGTGCCAGCAGCTCGGCACAGGGGGGGGTCACAGATACGCAGTATTTT
CASSSAQGGVTDTQYF
>-|TRBV2|TRBJ2-2|TRBD2
TGTGCCACCCGGCAAGCGGGGGGGCCGCACGGGGAGCTGTTTTTT
CATRQAGGPHGELFF
>-|TRBV21-1|TRBJ1-5|-
TGTGCCAGCAGCCTAGGGGGGGCAGGAAGGCGGTATAGCAATCAGCCCCAGCATTTT
CASSLGGAGRRYSNQPQHF
>-|TRBV5-1|TRBJ1-4|-
TGCGCCAGCAGCACCCAGGCGGGAAATGAAAAACTGTTTTTT
CASSTQAGNEKLFF
>-|TRBV9|TRBJ1-2|TRBD1
TGTGCCAGCAGCGTCCCTGGGACAGGGGGGCTCGGCTACACCTTC
CASSVPGTGGLGYTF
>-|TRBV2|TRBJ1-3|-
TGTGCCAGCAGGGCCGGGAGAGCCGGAAACACCATATATTTT
CASRAGRAGNTIYF
>-|TRBV6-6|TRBJ2-3|-
TGTGCCAGCAGTTACCTAAATACGCAGTATTTT
CASSYLNTQYF
>-|TRBV19|TRBJ1-2|-
TGTGCCAGTAGTATAGCCGAGGTCAGAGGCTACACCTTC
CASSIAEVRGYTF
>-|TRBV28|TRBJ2-3|-
TGTGCCAGCACCCCAATATTCCGGACAGATACGCAGTATTTT
CASTPIFRTDTQYF
>-|TRBV27|TRBJ2-2|TRBD2
TGTGCCAGCAGTTTGAGTGTTAGCGGGGGGGCCGCGAACACCGGGGAGCTGTTTTTT
CASSLSVSGGAANTGELFF
>-|TRBV9|TRBJ2-1|TRBD2
TGTGCCAGCAGCGTTAGGAGCGGGGGGACCTACAATGAGCAGTTCTTC
CASSVRSGGTYNEQFF
>-|TRBV28|TRBJ1-4|-
TGTGCCAGCAGTTTCGGGTCAGCCAGTAATGAAAAACTGTTTTTT
CASSFGSASNEKLFF
>once|TRBV7-9|TRBJ2-7|TRBD1
TGTGCCAGCAGCTCAGGACAGGGATCCGAGCAGTACTTC
CASSSGQGSEQYF
>-|TRBV19|TRBJ1-1|TRBD1
TGTGCCAGTAGAAACCCAACAGGGGTGACTGAAGCTTTCTTT
CASRNPTGVTEAFF
>-|TRBV27|TRBJ1-2|TRBD1
TGTGCCAGCAGTCTAATAGGGACAGGAGCCTATGGCTACGCCTTC
CASSLIGTGAYGYAF
>-|TRBV19|TRBJ2-7|-
TGTGCCAGTAGTCCCGATCCGGCGGAGGGAGAGCAGTACTTC
CASSPDPAEGEQYF